Listed below are T cell receptor beta chains from one sample, sequenced in a study of Ad26.COV2.S vaccination and SARS-CoV-2 variants. Using immunoSEQ multiplex PCR, the repertoire was profiled, and TCRdb retains in-frame clones only, with some absent. The repertoire holds approximately 300,000 clones, 85% seen once, with approximately 2.1% in the top ten. The source material was peripheral blood, sampled in a trial of Ad26.COV2.S vaccine versus placebo. All receptors derive from a person between 18 and 65 years old who received the Ad26.COV2.S COVID-19 vaccine or a placebo. The CDR3 runs from the conserved cysteine through the conserved F or W. The D gene is left open where the match is weak. Size tells how often a clone was seen (once, few, many) or the class of an expanded clone, and some rows leave it out.

clone_size	v_call	d_call	cdr3_length	j_call	cdr3_nt	cdr3_aa
.	TRBV6-5	TRBD1	14	TRBJ1-2	TGTGCCACAGCAGAAGTCCGGGACAGAGGGGGCTACACCTTC	CATAEVRDRGGYTF
.	TRBV5-4	.	17	TRBJ1-6	TGTGCCAGCAGCCCGTCACAGGATTGGGTCGCTAATTCACCCCTCCACTTT	CASSPSQDWVANSPLHF
.	TRBV3-1/TRBV3-2	.	14	TRBJ1-2	TGTGCCAGCAGCACTAAACAGTCTATTCCGGGCTACACCTTC	CASSTKQSIPGYTF
.	TRBV4-1	.	18	TRBJ1-6	TGCGCCAGCAGCCAAGATCCAGGATTTAGCTCCTATAATTCACCCCTCCACTTT	CASSQDPGFSSYNSPLHF
.	TRBV5-1	.	13	TRBJ2-3	TGCGCCAGCAGCTTGGGACCGGCAGATACGCAGTATTTT	CASSLGPADTQYF
.	TRBV10-3	TRBD2	13	TRBJ2-1	TGTGCCATACTAGCGGGGGGCTACAATGAGCAGTTCTTC	CAILAGGYNEQFF
.	TRBV2	.	18	TRBJ1-1	TGTGCCAGCAGTGAACGGGGGCGGACAGTGACCATGAACGGTGAAGCTTTCTTT	CASSERGRTVTMNGEAFF
few	TRBV9	.	15	TRBJ1-3	TGTGCCAGCAGCCCCCTCGGCGGTTACTTAGACACCATATATTTT	CASSPLGGYLDTIYF
.	TRBV4-2	.	15	TRBJ1-1	TGTGCCAGCAGCCAAGATCGAGGGGCTAACACTGAAGCTTTCTTT	CASSQDRGANTEAFF
.	TRBV15	.	15	TRBJ1-2	TGTGCCACCAGCAGAGATAGGACGGGGGCGGAGGGCTACACCTTC	CATSRDRTGAEGYTF
.	TRBV6-5	.	15	TRBJ1-6	TGTGCCAGCAGGTCCTCTATTGTCGGGAATTCACCCCTCCACTTT	CASRSSIVGNSPLHF
.	TRBV6-5	TRBD1	15	TRBJ2-2	TGTGCCAGCAGTTACAGGGGGCCGAACACCGGGGAGCTGTTTTTT	CASSYRGPNTGELFF
once	TRBV7-6	TRBD1	12	TRBJ2-7	TGTGCCAGCGGGCGAACAGGGGGCGAGCAGTACTTC	CASGRTGGEQYF
.	TRBV7-9	TRBD2	16	TRBJ2-7	TGTGCCAGCAGCTTAGAGGGGAGGGGCTTCAACTACGAGCAGTACTTC	CASSLEGRGFNYEQYF
.	TRBV12-3/TRBV12-4	.	12	TRBJ1-1	TGTGCCAGCAGTTTAGGACCCTCGGAAGCTTTCTTT	CASSLGPSEAFF
.	TRBV29-1	TRBD2	15	TRBJ2-3	TGCAGCGTTGCCTCTAGCGGGGAGCGCACAGATACGCAGTATTTT	CSVASSGERTDTQYF
few	TRBV2	TRBD1	15	TRBJ2-7	TGTGCCAGCAGTGCGCCCCTAGACAGGGCCTACGAGCAGTACTTC	CASSAPLDRAYEQYF